This is a list of T cell receptor beta chains from one sample in a study of cytomegalovirus exposure and HLA in healthy donors. Profiling relied on immunoSEQ multiplex PCR, and the TCRdb table lists in-frame clones only, not all of them. This table holds more than 12,000 clones, roughly 63% found once. The source material was PBMCs. Receptors were obtained from a woman aged 45-65 years in good health and CMV-seropositive. Both conserved end residues are part of each CDR3. Each record gives: V gene, D gene, J gene, clone size, CDR3 DNA, CDR3 protein. D genes are given only for firm matches. The size of a clone is reported for some rows only, either as once, few or many, or as a class for expanded clones.

>TRBV5-5|NA|TRBJ1-1|few
TGTGCCAGCGCCCGGGGGAACACTGAAGCTTTCTTT
CASARGNTEAFF
>TRBV20-1|NA|TRBJ1-1|NA
TGCAGCGCGGTTTATACTGAAGCTTTCTTT
CSAVYTEAFF
>TRBV4-1|NA|TRBJ2-5|NA
TGCGCCAGCAGCCAAGAAGGAGGAGGCCCAGAGACCCAGTACTTC
CASSQEGGGPETQYF
>TRBV11-2|TRBD1|TRBJ2-7|NA
TGTGCCAGCAGCTCTTACAGGGGTACCTACGAGCAGTACTTC
CASSSYRGTYEQYF
>TRBV4-1|NA|TRBJ1-1|few
TGCGCCAGCAGCCGAGGCTTGGGGGGTGAAGCTTTCTTT
CASSRGLGGEAFF
>TRBV29-1|NA|TRBJ2-5|NA
TGCAGCGTTGCAGGGGAAGAGACCCAGTACTTC
CSVAGEETQYF
>TRBV29-1|TRBD1|TRBJ1-4|NA
TGCAGCGCGGCCGGGACAGGGGGAACTAATGAAAAACTGTTTTTT
CSAAGTGGTNEKLFF
>TRBV6-4|TRBD2|TRBJ2-1|medium-sized
TGTGCCAGCAGTGCTGGTGAGGCGGGAGGTAGTTCGGAGCAGTTCTTC
CASSAGEAGGSSEQFF
>TRBV19|NA|TRBJ1-5|NA
TGTGCCAGTAGTTTAAGACAGTATCAGCCCCAGCATTTT
CASSLRQYQPQHF
>TRBV7-8|TRBD1|TRBJ2-7|few
TGTGCCAGCAGCTTACTACAGGGGGTGGACGAGCAGTACTTC
CASSLLQGVDEQYF
>TRBV2|TRBD2|TRBJ2-1|NA
TGTGCCAGCAGTGAAGCTGGGACTATCTTCTTC
CASSEAGTIFF
>TRBV15|TRBD1|TRBJ2-2|few
TGTGCCACCAAGAGGACAGGGGACACCGGGGAGCTGTTTTTT
CATKRTGDTGELFF
>TRBV7-9|NA|TRBJ2-1|NA
TGTGCCAGCAGCTTAGGGCAGCCCAGCGGAGAGCAGTTCTTC
CASSLGQPSGEQFF
>TRBV29-1|NA|TRBJ2-1|NA
TGCAGCGGAACAAGAGACACCTACAATGAGCAGTTCTTC
CSGTRDTYNEQFF
>TRBV4-3|TRBD1|TRBJ1-4|NA
TGCGCCAGCAGCCCGTCCCGAGACAGGGCTGAAAAACTGTTTTTT
CASSPSRDRAEKLFF
>TRBV30|TRBD1|TRBJ2-7|NA
TGTGCCTGGAGCCGGGACAGGTCTAGCGAGCAGTACTTC
CAWSRDRSSEQYF